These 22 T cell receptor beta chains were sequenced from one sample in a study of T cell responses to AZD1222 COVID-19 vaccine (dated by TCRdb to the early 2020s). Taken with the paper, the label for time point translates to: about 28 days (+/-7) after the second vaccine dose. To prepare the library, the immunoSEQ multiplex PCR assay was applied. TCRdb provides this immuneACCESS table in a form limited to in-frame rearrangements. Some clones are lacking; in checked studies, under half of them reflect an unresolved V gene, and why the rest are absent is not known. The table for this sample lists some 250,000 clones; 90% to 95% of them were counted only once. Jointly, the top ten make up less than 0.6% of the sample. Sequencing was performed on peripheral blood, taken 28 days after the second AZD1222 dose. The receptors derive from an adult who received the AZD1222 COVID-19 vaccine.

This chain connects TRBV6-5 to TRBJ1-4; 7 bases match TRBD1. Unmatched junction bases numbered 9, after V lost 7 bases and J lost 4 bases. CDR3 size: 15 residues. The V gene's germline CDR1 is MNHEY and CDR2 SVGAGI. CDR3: CASTPGRGRNEKLFF. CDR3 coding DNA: TGTGCCAGCACCCCGGGTAGGGGGCGTAATGAAAAACTGTTTTTT.

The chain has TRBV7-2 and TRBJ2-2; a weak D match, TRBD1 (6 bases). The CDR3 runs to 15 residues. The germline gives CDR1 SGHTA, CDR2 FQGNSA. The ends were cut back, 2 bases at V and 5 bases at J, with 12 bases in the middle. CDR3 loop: CASSLYRAGTGELFF. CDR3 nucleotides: TGTGCCAGCAGCTTATACAGGGCTGGAACCGGGGAGCTGTTTTTT.

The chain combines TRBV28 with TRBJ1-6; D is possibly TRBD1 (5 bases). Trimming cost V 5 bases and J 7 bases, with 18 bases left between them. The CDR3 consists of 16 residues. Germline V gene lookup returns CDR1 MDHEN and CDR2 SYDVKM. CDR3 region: CASSPRTRENNSPLHF. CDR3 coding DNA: TGTGCCAGCAGTCCCCGGACAAGGGAGAACAATTCACCCCTCCACTTT.

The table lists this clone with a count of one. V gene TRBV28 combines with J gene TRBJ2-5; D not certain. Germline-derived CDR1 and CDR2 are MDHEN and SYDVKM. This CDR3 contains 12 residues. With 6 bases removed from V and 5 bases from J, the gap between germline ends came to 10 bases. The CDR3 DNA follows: TGTGCCAGCAGGTCCGGGTCCGAGACCCAGTACTTC. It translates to CASRSGSETQYF.

Here the CDR3 DNA reads TGTGCCACCAACCGGGCCCGCTTTAATTCACCCCTCCACTTT. It codes for CATNRARFNSPLHF. V usage is TRBV28 and J usage is TRBJ1-6; D uncertain. Trimming left V 10 bases short and J 6 bases short, with 16 bases between. Germline V gene sequence: CDR1 MDHEN, CDR2 SYDVKM. CDR3 length equals 14 residues.

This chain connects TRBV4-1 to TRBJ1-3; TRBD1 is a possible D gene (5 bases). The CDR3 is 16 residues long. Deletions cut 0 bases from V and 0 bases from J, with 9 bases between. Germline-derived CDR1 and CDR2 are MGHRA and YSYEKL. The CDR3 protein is CASSQDGHFSGNTIYF. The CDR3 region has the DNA TGCGCCAGCAGCCAAGATGGACATTTCTCTGGAAACACCATATATTTT.

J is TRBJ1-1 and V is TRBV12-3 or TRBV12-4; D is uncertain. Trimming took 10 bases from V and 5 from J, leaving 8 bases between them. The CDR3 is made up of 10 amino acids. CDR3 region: CATRWTEAFF. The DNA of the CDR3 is TGTGCCACCCGATGGACTGAAGCTTTCTTT.

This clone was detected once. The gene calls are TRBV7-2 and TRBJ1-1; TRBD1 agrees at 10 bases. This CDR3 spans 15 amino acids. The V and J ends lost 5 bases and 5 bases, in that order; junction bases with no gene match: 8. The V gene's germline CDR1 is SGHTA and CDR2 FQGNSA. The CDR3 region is CASSPRQGAGTEAFF. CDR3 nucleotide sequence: TGTGCCAGCAGCCCCCGACAGGGGGCAGGGACTGAAGCTTTCTTT.

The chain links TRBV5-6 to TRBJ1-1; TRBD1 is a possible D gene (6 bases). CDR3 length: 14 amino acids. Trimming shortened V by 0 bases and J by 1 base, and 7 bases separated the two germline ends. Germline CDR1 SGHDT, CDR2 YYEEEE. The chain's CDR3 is CASSLGQENTEAFF. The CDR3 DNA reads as TGTGCCAGCAGCTTGGGACAGGAGAACACTGAAGCTTTCTTT.

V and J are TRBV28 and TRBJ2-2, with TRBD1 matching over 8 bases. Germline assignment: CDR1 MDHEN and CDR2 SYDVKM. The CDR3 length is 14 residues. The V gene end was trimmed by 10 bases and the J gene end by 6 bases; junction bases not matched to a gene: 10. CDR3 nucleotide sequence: TGTGCCATCCAGGGGGCGCGTTTCCCCGGGGAGCTGTTTTTT. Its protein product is CAIQGARFPGELFF.

The CDR3 sequence is CASSGTGKETQYF. The CDR3 nucleotides read TGTGCCAGCTCCGGGACAGGGAAGGAGACCCAGTACTTC. J is TRBJ2-5 and V is TRBV18, with 9 nucleotides matching TRBD1. The germline CDR1 and CDR2 sequences are KGHSH and LQKENI. The CDR3 consists of 13 residues. J gave up 5 bases and V 6 bases, and 4 bases lay outside the gene matches.

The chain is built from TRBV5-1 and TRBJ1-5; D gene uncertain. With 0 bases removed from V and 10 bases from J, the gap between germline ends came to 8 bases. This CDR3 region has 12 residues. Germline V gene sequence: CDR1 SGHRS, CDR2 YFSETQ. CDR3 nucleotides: TGCGCCAGCAGCTTGGGAGCTTCCCCCCAGCATTTT. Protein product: CASSLGASPQHF.

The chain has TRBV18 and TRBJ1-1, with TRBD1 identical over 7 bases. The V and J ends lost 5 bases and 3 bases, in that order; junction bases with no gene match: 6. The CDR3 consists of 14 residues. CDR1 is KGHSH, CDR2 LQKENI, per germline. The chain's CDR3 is CASSTAQGYTEAFF. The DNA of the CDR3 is TGTGCCAGCTCAACCGCACAGGGGTACACTGAAGCTTTCTTT.

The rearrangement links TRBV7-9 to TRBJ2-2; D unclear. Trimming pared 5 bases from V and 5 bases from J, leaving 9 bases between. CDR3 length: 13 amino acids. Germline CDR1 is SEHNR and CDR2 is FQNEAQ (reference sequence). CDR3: CASSLEITGELFF. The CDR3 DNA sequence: TGTGCCAGCAGCCTGGAGATAACCGGGGAGCTGTTTTTT.

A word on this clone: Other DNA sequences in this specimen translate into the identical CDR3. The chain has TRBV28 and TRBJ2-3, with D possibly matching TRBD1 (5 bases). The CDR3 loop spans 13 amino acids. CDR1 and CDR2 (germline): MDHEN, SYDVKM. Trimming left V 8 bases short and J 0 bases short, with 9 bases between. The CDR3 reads CASRQPSTDTQYF. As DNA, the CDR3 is TGTGCCAGCCGACAGCCTAGCACAGATACGCAGTATTTT.

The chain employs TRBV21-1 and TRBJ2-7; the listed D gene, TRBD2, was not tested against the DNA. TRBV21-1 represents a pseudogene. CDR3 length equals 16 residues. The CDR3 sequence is CASSERRAVYAYEQYF. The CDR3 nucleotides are TGTGCCAGCAGTGAACGCCGCGCGGTCTACGCCTACGAGCAGTACTTC.

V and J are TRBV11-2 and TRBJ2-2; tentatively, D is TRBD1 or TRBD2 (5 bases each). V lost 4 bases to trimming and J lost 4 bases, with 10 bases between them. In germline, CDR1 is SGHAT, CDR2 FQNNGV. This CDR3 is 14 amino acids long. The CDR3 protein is CASSSLRGTGELFF. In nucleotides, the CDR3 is TGTGCCAGCAGCTCCCTGAGGGGCACCGGGGAGCTGTTTTTT.

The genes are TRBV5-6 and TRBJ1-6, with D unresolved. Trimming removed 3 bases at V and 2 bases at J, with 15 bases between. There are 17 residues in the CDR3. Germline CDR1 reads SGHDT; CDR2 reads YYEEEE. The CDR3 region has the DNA TGTGCCAGCAGCTCCAGACCCGACTGGGCCTATAATTCACCCCTCCACTTT. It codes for CASSSRPDWAYNSPLHF. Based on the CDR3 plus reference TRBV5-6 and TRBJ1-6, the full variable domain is DAGVTQSPTHLIKTRGQQVTLRCSPKSGHDTVSWYQQALGQGPQFIFQYYEEEERQRGNFPDRFSGHQFPNYSSELNVNALLLGDSALYLCASSSRPDWAYNSPLHFGNGTRLTVT.

The DNA of the CDR3 is TGCGCCAGCAGCTTGGAGTCAGGGGTCAATCAGCCCCAGCATTTT. Protein: CASSLESGVNQPQHF. This sequence joins TRBV5-1 and TRBJ1-5; perhaps TRBD1 as D (6 bases). Germline V gene data show CDR1 as SGHRS and CDR2 as YFSETQ. The length of the CDR3 is 15 residues. Trimming stripped 0 bases from V and 3 bases from J, with 10 bases between.

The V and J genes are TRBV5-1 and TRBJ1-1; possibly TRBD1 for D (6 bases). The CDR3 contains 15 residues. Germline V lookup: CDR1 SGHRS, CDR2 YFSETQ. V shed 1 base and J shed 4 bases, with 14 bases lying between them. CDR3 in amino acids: CASSLTGAETTEAFF. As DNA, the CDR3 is TGCGCCAGCAGCTTGACGGGGGCAGAGACCACTGAAGCTTTCTTT.

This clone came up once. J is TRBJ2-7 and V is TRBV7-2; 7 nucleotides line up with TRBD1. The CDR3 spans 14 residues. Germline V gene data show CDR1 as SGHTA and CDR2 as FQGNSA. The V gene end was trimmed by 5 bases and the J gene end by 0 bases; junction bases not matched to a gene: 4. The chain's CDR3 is CASSPGGSSYEQYF. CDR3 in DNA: TGTGCCAGCAGCCCAGGGGGATCCTCCTACGAGCAGTACTTC.

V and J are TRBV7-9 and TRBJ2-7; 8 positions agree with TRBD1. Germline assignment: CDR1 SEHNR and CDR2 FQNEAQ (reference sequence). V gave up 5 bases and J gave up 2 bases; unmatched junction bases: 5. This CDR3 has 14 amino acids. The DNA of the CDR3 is TGTGCCAGCAGCCCGGGACAGGCCACCTACGAGCAGTACTTC. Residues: CASSPGQATYEQYF. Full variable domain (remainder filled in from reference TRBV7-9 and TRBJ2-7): DTGVSQNPRHKITKRGQNVTFRCDPISEHNRLYWYRQTLGQGPEFLTYFQNEAQLEKSRLLSDRFSAERPKGSFSTLEIQRTEQGDSAMYLCASSPGQATYEQYFGPGTRLTVT.